This T cell receptor beta chain was identified in a study of regulatory T cells in long-lasting Graves disease. A few counts support this clonotype. This CDR3 comprises 14 residues. The V gene lost 7 bases and the J gene lost 2 bases, with 17 bases spanning the gap. Looked up from germline, CDR1 is SQVTM and CDR2 is ANQGSEA. Sample time point: persistent/refractory GD, antithyroid drugs over 5 years with positive TRAb. From PBMCs, RNA was extracted and then used to make the TCR library. Assembly of TCR beta libraries relied on iRepertoire HTBI primers together with Arm-PCR of CDR3 regions. MiXCR, run by TCRdb on the multiplex PCR reads, gives a single entry per CDR3 protein. The table includes over 650,000 distinct CDR3 sequences, approximately 29% detected once.

The source is a female donor with Graves disease. The V call is TRBV29-1, the J call TRBJ1-2; a weak D match, TRBD1 (5 bases). The specimen was peripheral blood mononuclear cells (PBMCs), collected when the disease was refractory, from a patient treated with antithyroid drugs. The CDR3 spells CSAQVRRGNYGYTF. The CDR3 region has the DNA TGCAGCGCTCAGGTTCGGCGGGGCAACTATGGCTACACCTTC.